The 21 T cell receptor beta chains below all came from one sample that was sequenced in a study of T cell responses to AZD1222 COVID-19 vaccine. The assay was immunoSEQ multiplex PCR, and TCRdb's table has in-frame clones only and misses some. The sample contains approximately 100,000 clones, about 91% of which appear only once. Sequencing was performed on peripheral blood, taken on day 0 of AZD1222 vaccination. The receptor set was obtained from an adult in good health.

The CDR3 region is CATSDGQNTEAFF. The CDR3 nucleotides are TGTGCCACCAGTGATGGACAGAACACTGAAGCTTTCTTT. V and J are TRBV24-1 and TRBJ1-1; D is possibly TRBD1 (5 bases). The V end lost 3 bases, the J end lost 1 base, and 5 bases lay between the germline ends. The V gene's germline CDR1 is KGHDR and CDR2 SFDVKD. The CDR3 loop spans 13 amino acids.

CDR3 sequence: CASSFGGDNQPQHF. CDR3 DNA: TGTGCCAGCAGCTTTGGGGGGGACAATCAGCCCCAGCATTTT. V usage is TRBV7-9 and J usage is TRBJ1-5, with a weak D call TRBD1 (5 bases). V was pared by 3 bases and J by 3 bases, with 9 bases between. The CDR3 consists of 14 residues. Germline assignment: CDR1 SEHNR and CDR2 FQNEAQ (reference sequence).

The chain carries TRBV5-4 and TRBJ2-2, with 8 nucleotides matching TRBD1. Germline lookup yields CDR1 SGHNT and CDR2 YYREEE (reference sequence). Losses at the gene ends were 4 bases for V and 7 bases for J; bases not matched to a gene: 15. CDR3 length: 17 residues. CDR3 in amino acids: CASSTWFGQGKNGELFF. The CDR3 DNA is TGTGCCAGCAGCACCTGGTTCGGACAGGGAAAGAACGGGGAGCTGTTTTTT.

The chain is built from TRBV7-2 and TRBJ2-3; D unresolved. The CDR3 contains 12 residues. Germline values: CDR1 SGHTA, CDR2 FQGNSA. Deletions cut 4 bases from V and 6 bases from J, with 8 bases between. DNA for the CDR3: TGTGCCAGCAGCTACTTGACGGATACGCAGTATTTT. Residues: CASSYLTDTQYF.

J is TRBJ1-1 and V is TRBV15; no clear D gene. The germline CDR1 and CDR2 sequences are LNHNV and YYDKDF (reference sequence). CDR3 length: 14 amino acids. V was shortened by 0 bases and J by 2 bases, with 7 bases between the two germline ends. The CDR3, as DNA: TGTGCCACCAGCAGAGATCGAACAAACACTGAAGCTTTCTTT. It encodes CATSRDRTNTEAFF.

The V and J genes are TRBV30 and TRBJ1-6; D not certain. The ends were cut back, 0 bases at V and 13 bases at J, with 19 bases in the middle. Germline CDR1 is GTSNPN and CDR2 is SVGIG (reference sequence). The CDR3 length is 15 residues. This CDR3 reads CAWSVLQVPRSPLHF. CDR3 nucleotide sequence: TGTGCCTGGAGTGTACTCCAGGTTCCTAGGTCTCCCCTCCACTTT.

The gene calls are TRBV29-1 and TRBJ1-1; 7 nucleotides agree with TRBD1. CDR1 and CDR2 from the germline V gene are SQVTM and ANQGSEA. V lost 5 bases and J lost 2; bases outside the gene matches: 14. CDR3 length equals 16 residues. The CDR3 loop is CSVLQGMIGLNTEAFF. CDR3 DNA: TGCAGCGTTTTACAGGGGATGATAGGGTTAAACACTGAAGCTTTCTTT.

Comments on this clone: Other nucleotide sequences from this sample produce the same CDR3. The chain has TRBV10-2 and TRBJ1-1; D not certain. Germline loops: CDR1 WSHSY, CDR2 SAAADI. The CDR3 covers 13 residues. Trimming cost V 1 base and J 5 bases, with 8 bases left between them. For the CDR3, the DNA is TGCGCCAGCAGTGAGTTTGAGGGTACTGAAGCTTTCTTT. As protein: CASSEFEGTEAFF.

J is TRBJ1-1 and V is TRBV6-5; D unresolved. This CDR3 is built from 13 residues. V was pared by 4 bases and J by 1 base, with 7 bases between. Germline loops: CDR1 MNHEY, CDR2 SVGAGI. CDR3 region: CASSSGPNTEAFF. The CDR3 bases are TGTGCCAGCAGTTCGGGCCCGAACACTGAAGCTTTCTTT.

This rearrangement joins TRBV6-5 to TRBJ2-5, with D possibly called TRBD1 or TRBD2 (5 bases each). From germline, CDR1 is MNHEY and CDR2 SVGAGI. Trimming took 0 bases from V and 7 from J, leaving 6 bases between them. The CDR3 sequence is 12 residues long. The CDR3 region has the DNA TGTGCCAGCAGTTACTCTGGGGGGACCCAGTACTTC. This codes for CASSYSGGTQYF.

The chain combines TRBV9 with TRBJ1-2, with 7 bases matching TRBD1. Germline V gene sequence: CDR1 SGDLS, CDR2 YYNGEE. CDR3 length: 13 residues. V lost 4 bases, J lost 4 bases, and 4 bases stayed unmatched. DNA for the CDR3: TGTGCCAGCAGCCGGGACAGCACCTATGGCTACACCTTC. This sequence encodes CASSRDSTYGYTF.

The chain uses TRBV19 and TRBJ1-4; D not resolved. CDR1 is LNHDA, CDR2 SQIVND, per germline (reference sequence). The CDR3 totals 14 residues. Trimming took 3 bases from V and 1 from J, leaving 6 bases between them. CDR3 amino acids: CASSIRGTNEKLFF. DNA for the CDR3: TGTGCCAGTAGTATCCGGGGAACTAATGAAAAACTGTTTTTT. Combining the CDR3 with reference TRBV19 and TRBJ1-4 gives the whole variable domain DGGITQSPKYLFRKEGQNVTLSCEQNLNHDAMYWYRQDPGQGLRLIYYSQIVNDFQKGDIAEGYSVSREKKESFPLTVTSAQKNPTAFYLCASSIRGTNEKLFFGSGTQLSVL.

This chain joins TRBV2 and TRBJ2-1; tentatively, D is TRBD2 (6 bases). V lost 3 bases and J lost 7, with 19 bases in between. Germline CDR1 is SNHLY and CDR2 is FYNNEI. The CDR3 is 16 residues long. CDR3 region: CASSEEGPFVGNEQFF. The CDR3, as DNA: TGTGCCAGCAGTGAGGAGGGACCTTTCGTGGGAAATGAGCAGTTCTTC.

The chain is built from TRBV28 and TRBJ2-7; 8 nucleotides align to TRBD2. Germline CDR1 and CDR2: MDHEN and SYDVKM. There are 13 residues in the CDR3. Trimming cost V 7 bases and J 3 bases; bases outside gene matches: 5. The CDR3 reads CASTPGGDYEQYF. The CDR3 DNA is TGTGCCAGCACCCCGGGAGGGGACTACGAGCAGTACTTC.

The gene calls are TRBV6-2 or TRBV6-3 and TRBJ2-7, with D perhaps matching TRBD2 (6 bases). V was shortened by 6 bases and J by 0 bases, with 15 bases between the two germline ends. Germline lookup yields CDR1 MNHEY and CDR2 SVGEGT. This CDR3 is built from 15 residues. The CDR3 loop is CASSGAGLSSYEQYF. DNA of the CDR3: TGTGCCAGCAGCGGGGCGGGGTTAAGCTCCTACGAGCAGTACTTC.

The chain couples TRBV6-5 to TRBJ2-7; D is unresolved. V was trimmed by 8 bases and J by 7 bases, leaving 15 bases between them. CDR1 MNHEY and CDR2 SVGAGI come from the germline V gene. The CDR3 is 12 residues long. CDR3: CASSRGFEEQYF. The CDR3 nucleotides are TGTGCCAGCTCGCGCGGCTTTGAGGAGCAGTACTTC.

The chain combines TRBV10-3 with TRBJ1-5; no clear D gene. The ends were cut back, 10 bases at V and 0 bases at J, with 13 bases in the middle. CDR1 is ENHRY and CDR2 is SYGVKD in the germline V gene. The CDR3 covers 14 residues. CDR3 amino acids: CATRGRDSNQPQHF. In nucleotides, the CDR3 is TGTGCCACCCGCGGGCGGGATAGCAATCAGCCCCAGCATTTT.

This chain joins TRBV7-9 and TRBJ1-3; D is uncertain. V lost 5 bases and J lost 0, with 8 bases in between. Per germline, CDR1 SEHNR and CDR2 FQNEAQ (reference sequence). The CDR3 is 14 residues long. CDR3 region: CASSLQSSGNTIYF. Written as DNA, the CDR3 is TGTGCCAGCAGCCTTCAGTCCTCTGGAAACACCATATATTTT.

This chain joins TRBV6-5 and TRBJ2-7; unclear D gene. This CDR3 spans 11 amino acids. V was shortened by 2 bases and J by 7 bases, with 6 bases between the two germline ends. CDR1 MNHEY and CDR2 SVGAGI come from the germline V gene. CDR3 DNA sequence: TGTGCCAGCAGTTACCAAAGTGAGCAGTACTTC. Its translation: CASSYQSEQYF.

The chain joins TRBV10-3 to TRBJ1-4; unclear D gene. This CDR3 contains 13 residues. Germline assignment: CDR1 ENHRY and CDR2 SYGVKD. V gave up 2 bases and J gave up 6 bases, with 7 bases separating them. CDR3 in amino acids: CAISEVMDEKLFF. Here the CDR3 DNA reads TGTGCCATCAGTGAGGTTATGGATGAAAAACTGTTTTTT.

This rearrangement joins TRBV30 to TRBJ1-5, with D hard to call. The V gene lost 3 bases and the J gene lost 0 bases, with 6 bases spanning the gap. CDR1 and CDR2 from the germline V gene are GTSNPN and SVGIG (reference sequence). The CDR3 totals 13 residues. The CDR3 is CAWSLNSNQPQHF. The CDR3 DNA reads TGTGCCTGGAGCTTGAATAGCAATCAGCCCCAGCATTTT.